This T cell receptor beta chain was sequenced during a study of cytomegalovirus exposure and HLA in healthy donors. As concerns this clone: Its antigen is not known.

Study results and limitations: Many donors shared some public TCRs, even though most TCR sequences were rare. The study designated 150 or so TCR beta chains cytomegalovirus-associated.

Here immunoSEQ multiplex PCR was the method, and the copy in TCRdb shows in-frame clones only, minus some. The profile shows 60,000 to 75,000 clones, approximately 95% of them singletons. The V and J ends lost 4 bases and 1 base, in that order; junction bases with no gene match: 19. The CDR3 consists of 19 residues. Germline CDR1 is SGHAT and CDR2 is FQNNGV. The rearrangement joins TRBV11-2 to TRBJ2-7; the match to TRBD2 covers 7 bases. The origin of this receptor is a young woman in good health and CMV-seropositive. The specimen sequenced was PBMCs. CDR3 region: CASSSKLLWDRDYSYEQYF. As DNA, the CDR3 is TGTGCCAGCAGCTCGAAGTTGCTCTGGGATCGGGACTATTCCTACGAGCAGTACTTC.